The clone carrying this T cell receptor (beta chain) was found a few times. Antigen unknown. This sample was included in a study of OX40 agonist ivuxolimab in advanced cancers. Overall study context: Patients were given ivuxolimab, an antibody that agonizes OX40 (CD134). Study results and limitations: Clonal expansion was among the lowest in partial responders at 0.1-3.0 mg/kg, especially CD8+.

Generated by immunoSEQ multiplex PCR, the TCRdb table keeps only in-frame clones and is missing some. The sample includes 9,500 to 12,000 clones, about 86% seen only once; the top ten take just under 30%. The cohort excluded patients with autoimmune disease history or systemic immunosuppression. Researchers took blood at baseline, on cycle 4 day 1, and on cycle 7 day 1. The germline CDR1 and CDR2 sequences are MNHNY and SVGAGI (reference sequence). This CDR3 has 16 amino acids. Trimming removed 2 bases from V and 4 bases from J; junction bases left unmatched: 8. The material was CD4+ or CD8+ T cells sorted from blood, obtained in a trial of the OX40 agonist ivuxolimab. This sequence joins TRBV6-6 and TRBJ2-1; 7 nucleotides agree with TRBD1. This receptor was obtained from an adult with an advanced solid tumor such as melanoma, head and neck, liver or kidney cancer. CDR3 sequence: CASSYGQAAGYNEQFF. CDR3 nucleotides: TGTGCCAGCAGTTACGGACAGGCGGCTGGTTACAATGAGCAGTTCTTC.